A single TCR beta chain is shown here with its context. The data were taken from a study of T cell changes during pregnancy in multiple sclerosis. The method was immunoSEQ multiplex PCR; TCRdb's version includes in-frame clones alone and lacks a portion of them. This table holds around 50,000 clones, about 94% found once. Trimming removed 2 bases at V and 10 bases at J, with 11 bases between. The CDR3 runs 12 residues. Germline loops: CDR1 SGHAT, CDR2 FQDESV (reference sequence). The sample was CD4+ T cells from peripheral blood mononuclear cells, taken in the first trimester of pregnancy. V and J are TRBV11-1 and TRBJ1-1; D is ambiguous. The TCR originated in a female donor with multiple sclerosis, enrolled in a pregnancy study. The CDR3: CASSLTGSLAFF. CDR3 coding DNA: TGTGCCAGCAGCTTAACGGGATCTCTAGCTTTCTTT.